A single TCR beta chain is shown here with its context. Its specificity is unknown. TCRdb reprocessed the RACE reads with MiXCR, giving one entry per CDR3 protein. Of just over 350,000 distinct CDR3 sequences in the sample, over 6% were seen once. Time point specified: patch test 2, 6 weeks after DPC sensitization. The treatment here: therapeutic diphenylcyclopropenone sensitization with weekly scalp DPC. The record originates from a study of human T cells and chemical hapten exposure. Study background: Doses of diphenylcyclopropenone went to the patients' scalps weekly throughout the roughly 24-week study. The study, taken as a whole, reports: Donors had alopecia, so their immune response may differ from healthy people's.

From germline, CDR1 is KGHSH and CDR2 LQKENI. This CDR3 region has 15 residues. Trimming cost V 3 bases and J 0 bases; bases outside gene matches: 4. The chain joins TRBV18 to TRBJ1-2; 7 bases are a match to TRBD1. The TCR comes from a woman aged 18-30 years with alopecia areata. Some clones in this sample may be carry-over from other donors' samples. The specimen comprised whole blood, sampled in connection with sensitization to the hapten diphenylcyclopropenone (DPC). The CDR3 loop is CASSPPGGTNYGYTF. As DNA, the CDR3 is TGTGCCAGCTCACCCCCAGGGGGAACTAACTATGGCTACACCTTC.